A single sample gave rise to the 5 T cell receptor beta chains below, sequenced in a study of response to subunit inactivated influenza vaccine. TCRdb itself ran the RT-PCR reads through MiXCR, one entry per CDR3 protein. Of approximately 480,000 distinct CDR3 sequences listed, about 10% are singletons. The source was PBMCs from blood, collected about 40 days after vaccination. These receptors were obtained from a middle-aged man who received an inactivated influenza vaccine.

The V gene is TRBV29-1, the J gene TRBJ2-5, with 10 bases aligning to TRBD1. The V gene end was trimmed by 8 bases and the J gene end by 5 bases; junction bases not matched to a gene: 11. Germline loops: CDR1 SQVTM, CDR2 ANQGSEA. The CDR3 sequence is 14 residues long. CDR3 loop: CSTRQGAGWETQYF. CDR3 DNA sequence: TGCAGCACACGACAGGGGGCTGGTTGGGAGACCCAGTACTTC.

The CDR3: CASSPERGGFQETQYF. CDR3 coding DNA: TGTGCCAGCAGCCCAGAGCGGGGGGGCTTCCAAGAGACCCAGTACTTC. The rearrangement joins TRBV12-3 or TRBV12-4 to TRBJ2-5; 10 positions match TRBD2. Trimming removed 6 bases from V and 1 base from J; junction bases left unmatched: 8. The CDR3 length is 16 residues.

Only a few counts were recorded for this clonotype. The genes are TRBV20-1 and TRBJ2-1; D gene uncertain. Trimming removed 4 bases from V and 8 bases from J, with 12 bases in between. This CDR3 spans 12 amino acids. Germline CDR1 and CDR2: DFQATT and SNEGSKA (reference sequence). This chain's CDR3 is CSANPRLDEQFF. The CDR3 bases are TGCAGTGCTAATCCTCGCTTGGATGAGCAGTTCTTC.

The sample holds a few counts of this clonotype. The chain uses TRBV7-2 and TRBJ2-5; TRBD2 matches 12 bases. The CDR3 extends over 15 amino acids. Germline assignment: CDR1 SGHTA and CDR2 FQGNSA. The ends lost 4 bases at V and 4 bases at J; junction bases unmatched: 4. This CDR3 is CASSSQTSGGETQYF. The CDR3 nucleotides are TGTGCCAGCAGCTCTCAGACTAGCGGGGGAGAGACCCAGTACTTC.

This clonotype has ten or more counts. This chain connects TRBV6-1 to TRBJ1-4, with D unclear. V was clipped by 4 bases and J by 0 bases, with 9 bases between them. CDR1 is MNHNS and CDR2 is SASEGT in the germline V gene. The CDR3 is made up of 15 amino acids. The CDR3 protein is CASSAGSSTNEKLFF. In nucleotides, the CDR3 is TGTGCCAGCAGTGCCGGGTCCTCAACTAATGAAAAACTGTTTTTT.